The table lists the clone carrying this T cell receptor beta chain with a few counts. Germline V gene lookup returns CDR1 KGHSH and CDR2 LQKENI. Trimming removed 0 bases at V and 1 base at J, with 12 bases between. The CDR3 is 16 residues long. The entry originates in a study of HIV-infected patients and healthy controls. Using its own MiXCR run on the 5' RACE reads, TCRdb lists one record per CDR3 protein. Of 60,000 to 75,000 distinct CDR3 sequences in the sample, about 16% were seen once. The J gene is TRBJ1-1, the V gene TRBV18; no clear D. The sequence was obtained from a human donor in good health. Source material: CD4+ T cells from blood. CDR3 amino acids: CASSPPDGVANTEAFF. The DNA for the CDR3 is TGTGCCAGCTCACCACCTGATGGGGTGGCGAACACTGAAGCTTTCTTT.